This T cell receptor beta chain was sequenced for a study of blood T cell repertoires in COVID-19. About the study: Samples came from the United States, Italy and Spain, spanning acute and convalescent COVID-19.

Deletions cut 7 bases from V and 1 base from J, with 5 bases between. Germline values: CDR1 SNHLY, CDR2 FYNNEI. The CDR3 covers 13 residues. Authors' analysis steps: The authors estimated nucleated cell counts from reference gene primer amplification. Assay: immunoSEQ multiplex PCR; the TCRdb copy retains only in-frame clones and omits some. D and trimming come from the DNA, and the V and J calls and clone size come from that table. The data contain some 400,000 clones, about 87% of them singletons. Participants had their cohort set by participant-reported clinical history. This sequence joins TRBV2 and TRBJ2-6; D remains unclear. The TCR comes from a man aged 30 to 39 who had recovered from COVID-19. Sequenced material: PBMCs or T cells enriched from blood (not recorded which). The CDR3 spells CASTPSGANVLTF. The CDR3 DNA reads TGTGCCAGCACCCCATCTGGGGCCAACGTCCTGACTTTC.